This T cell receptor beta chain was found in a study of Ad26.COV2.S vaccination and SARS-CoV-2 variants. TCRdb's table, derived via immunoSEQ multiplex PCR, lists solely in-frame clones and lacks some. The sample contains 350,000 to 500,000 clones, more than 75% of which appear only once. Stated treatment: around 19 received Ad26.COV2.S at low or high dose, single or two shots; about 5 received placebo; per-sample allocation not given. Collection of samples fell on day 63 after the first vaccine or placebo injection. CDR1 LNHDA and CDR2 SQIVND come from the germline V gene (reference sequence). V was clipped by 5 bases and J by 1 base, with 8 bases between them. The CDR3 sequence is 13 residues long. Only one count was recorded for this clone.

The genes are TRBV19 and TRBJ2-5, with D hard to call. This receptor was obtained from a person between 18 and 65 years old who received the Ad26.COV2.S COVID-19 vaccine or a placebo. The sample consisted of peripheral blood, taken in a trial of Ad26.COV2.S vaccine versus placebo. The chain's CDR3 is CASSEISQETQYF. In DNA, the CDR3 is TGTGCCAGTAGTGAAATTTCCCAAGAGACCCAGTACTTC. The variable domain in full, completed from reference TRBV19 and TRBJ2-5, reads DGGITQSPKYLFRKEGQNVTLSCEQNLNHDAMYWYRQDPGQGLRLIYYSQIVNDFQKGDIAEGYSVSREKKESFPLTVTSAQKNPTAFYLCASSEISQETQYFGPGTRLLVL.